Following are 28 T cell receptor beta chains from one sample sequenced in a study of human T cells and chemical hapten exposure. TCRdb processed the RACE reads anew with MiXCR; each CDR3 protein has one entry. The sample has 300,000 to 450,000 distinct CDR3 sequences; approximately 5% are singletons. Time point of the sample: patch test 1, 2 weeks after DPC sensitization. The treatment here: therapeutic diphenylcyclopropenone sensitization with weekly scalp DPC. Sequences were derived from whole blood, sampled in connection with sensitization to the hapten diphenylcyclopropenone (DPC). These TCRs come from a woman aged 45-59 years with alopecia areata. Some clones in this sample may be carry-over from other donors' samples.

This clonotype was counted ten times or more. V usage is TRBV3-1 and J usage is TRBJ2-7; 11 bases match TRBD1. Germline V lookup: CDR1 LGHDT, CDR2 YNNKEL (reference sequence). V shed 6 bases and J 3 bases; nucleotides not matched to a gene: 4. The CDR3 is 14 amino acids. In DNA form, the CDR3 reads TGTGCCAGCAGTTTGGGACAGGGGGACTACGAGCAGTACTTC. Translating it yields CASSLGQGDYEQYF.

This clonotype was recorded at least ten times. The chain couples TRBV29-1 to TRBJ2-5; a weak D match, TRBD2 (5 bases). This CDR3 comprises 11 residues. V lost 1 base and J lost 5, with 5 bases in between. Germline V gene sequence: CDR1 SQVTM, CDR2 ANQGSEA. CDR3: CSVEAGETQYF. As DNA, the CDR3 is TGCAGCGTTGAAGCGGGGGAGACCCAGTACTTC.

This clonotype has only a few counts. The rearrangement links TRBV6-2 or TRBV6-3 to TRBJ2-6, with a weak D call TRBD2 (5 bases). Germline V lookup: CDR1 MNHEY, CDR2 SVGEGT. The CDR3 is 14 amino acids. The V end lost 8 bases, the J end lost 4 bases, and 12 bases lay between the germline ends. CDR3 sequence reads: CASLRDAGANVLTF. The CDR3 nucleotides are TGTGCCAGCCTTCGGGATGCAGGGGCCAACGTCCTGACTTTC.

There are many counts of this clonotype. V usage is TRBV12-3 or TRBV12-4 and J usage is TRBJ1-2; 9 nucleotides agree with TRBD1. The V segment lost 6 bases and the J segment 6 bases; nucleotides outside the gene matches: 5. This CDR3 is built from 13 residues. In nucleotides, the CDR3 is TGTGCCAGCAGAGAACAGGGGGCTAATGGCTACACCTTC. Protein sequence: CASREQGANGYTF.

There are a few counts of this clonotype. The V call is TRBV4-2, the J call TRBJ2-4, with D tentatively TRBD2 (6 bases). Germline lookup yields CDR1 LGHNA and CDR2 YNFKEQ. The CDR3 spans 15 residues. V was pared by 6 bases and J by 2 bases, with 14 bases between. For the CDR3, the DNA is TGTGCCAGCAGTGAAGCGGGCTACACCAAAAACATTCAGTACTTC. The encoded protein is CASSEAGYTKNIQYF.

There are a few counts of this clonotype. The rearrangement joins TRBV7-2 to TRBJ2-7; 14 nucleotides agree with TRBD2. The germline V gene encodes CDR1 SGHTA and CDR2 FQGNSA. The CDR3 is 17 amino acids. Unmatched junction bases numbered 4, after V lost 3 bases and J lost 0 bases. Here the CDR3 DNA reads TGTGCCAGCAGCTTCCGGACTAGCGGGAGGCCCTCCTACGAGCAGTACTTC. Protein: CASSFRTSGRPSYEQYF.

This clonotype was recorded a few times. V usage is TRBV29-1 and J usage is TRBJ1-4; TRBD1 matches 7 bases. The CDR3 totals 14 residues. The V gene's germline CDR1 is SQVTM and CDR2 ANQGSEA. V was clipped by 1 base and J by 5 bases; unmatched bases: 4. This CDR3 reads CSVEGDSLNEKLFF. In DNA form, the CDR3 reads TGCAGCGTTGAAGGGGACAGCCTGAATGAAAAACTGTTTTTT.

This clonotype was detected many times. V is TRBV5-4 and J is TRBJ2-3; D call uncertain. V shed 5 bases and J shed 0 bases, with 16 bases lying between them. CDR1 and CDR2 from the germline V gene are SGHNT and YYREEE (reference sequence). The CDR3 runs to 16 residues. CDR3 loop: CASSSTYSSSTDTQYF. As DNA, the CDR3 is TGTGCCAGCAGTTCCACGTATTCCTCTAGCACAGATACGCAGTATTTT.

Ten or more counts support this clonotype. The chain carries TRBV29-1 and TRBJ1-3; TRBD1 agrees at 7 bases. The trim removed 2 bases at V and 4 bases at J, leaving 8 bases unmatched. CDR1 and CDR2 from the germline V gene are SQVTM and ANQGSEA. The CDR3 is 15 amino acids. CDR3 in amino acids: CSVEPRQGSGNTIYF. The DNA of the CDR3 is TGCAGCGTTGAACCACGACAGGGTAGCGGAAACACCATATATTTT.

The table lists this clonotype with a few counts. In DNA, the CDR3 is TGTGCCACCAGTGCCCGGGAGGGACACACCGGGGAGCTGTTTTTT. Translated: CATSAREGHTGELFF. The chain recombines TRBV24-1 with TRBJ2-2; 8 bases fit TRBD2. Trimming at V came to 5 bases and at J to 3 bases, leaving 4 bases not matched to a gene. There are 15 residues in the CDR3. Germline assignment: CDR1 KGHDR and CDR2 SFDVKD.

This clonotype has ten or more counts. This chain uses TRBV20-1 with TRBJ2-4; D ambiguous. V shed 3 bases and J shed 6 bases, with 9 bases lying between them. Germline assignment: CDR1 DFQATT and CDR2 SNEGSKA (reference sequence). This CDR3 has 12 amino acids. The CDR3 DNA follows: TGCAGTGCTAGGGACGTCGTAAACATTCAGTACTTC. Amino acids: CSARDVVNIQYF.

There are many counts of this clonotype. V is TRBV19 and J is TRBJ2-1; 9 positions match TRBD2. The trim removed 10 bases at V and 8 bases at J, leaving 9 bases unmatched. CDR1 LNHDA and CDR2 SQIVND come from the germline V gene (reference sequence). The CDR3 has 13 residues. The CDR3 region has the DNA TGTGCCACCCGGACTAGCGCTTTCGATGAGCAGTTCTTC. Its protein product is CATRTSAFDEQFF.

The V and J genes are TRBV3-1 and TRBJ2-5, with a tentative D call TRBD2 (5 bases). V was pared by 0 bases and J by 0 bases, with 20 bases between. The CDR3 extends over 19 amino acids. Per the germline V gene, CDR1 is LGHDT and CDR2 is YNNKEL (reference sequence). For the CDR3, the DNA is TGTGCCAGCAGCCAAGATGGGGTCCTCTTGGGGAGTAACCAAGAGACCCAGTACTTC. It specifies CASSQDGVLLGSNQETQYF.

This clonotype was found many times. The chain joins TRBV13 to TRBJ1-3; the D is unclear. Germline CDR1 PRHDT, CDR2 FYEKMQ (reference sequence). The CDR3 contains 14 residues. Trimming shortened V by 2 bases and J by 3 bases, and 8 bases separated the two germline ends. CDR3 nucleotides: TGTGCCAGCAGCTTACTGCTGGATGGAAACACCATATATTTT. Protein sequence: CASSLLLDGNTIYF.

V usage is TRBV6-6 and J usage is TRBJ2-1; tentatively, D is TRBD1 (6 bases). Germline assignment: CDR1 MNHNY and CDR2 SVGAGI (reference sequence). This CDR3 spans 14 amino acids. The V end lost 2 bases, the J end lost 7 bases, and 12 bases lay between the germline ends. CDR3 region: CASSYAGAGNEQFF. CDR3 sequence (DNA): TGTGCCAGCAGTTACGCAGGGGCTGGGAATGAGCAGTTCTTC.

This clonotype was observed many times. The CDR3 nucleotides read TGTGCCAGCCGCGAGATTTATATCACAGATACGCAGTATTTT. Protein product: CASREIYITDTQYF. The V gene is TRBV6-5, the J gene TRBJ2-3; D gene ambiguous. V was pared by 8 bases and J by 2 bases, with 14 bases between. Germline CDR1 MNHEY, CDR2 SVGAGI. The CDR3 has 14 residues.

V is TRBV18 and J is TRBJ1-1; D is unclear. The CDR3 runs 14 residues. Per germline, CDR1 KGHSH and CDR2 LQKENI. Between the trimmed V and J ends, which lost 3 bases and 1 base, there was a span of 9 bases. The chain's CDR3 is CASSPPRANTEAFF. The CDR3 DNA reads TGTGCCAGCTCACCCCCTAGAGCGAACACTGAAGCTTTCTTT.

This clonotype was picked up a small number of times. The chain links TRBV12-3 or TRBV12-4 to TRBJ2-1; D perhaps matches TRBD1 (5 bases). V lost 3 bases and J 6 bases, leaving 15 bases between the germline ends. This CDR3 region has 15 residues. The CDR3 protein is CASSLGLNPSNEQFF. In DNA, the CDR3 is TGTGCCAGCAGTTTGGGGCTTAATCCTAGCAATGAGCAGTTCTTC.

This clonotype was recorded at least ten times. The chain uses TRBV28 and TRBJ2-1, with D possibly called TRBD1 or TRBD2 (5 bases each). The CDR3 spans 13 residues. Trimming took 5 bases from V and 13 from J, leaving 18 bases between them. Germline V gives CDR1 MDHEN, CDR2 SYDVKM. This CDR3 reads CASSPPGAGSQFF. DNA for the CDR3: TGTGCCAGCAGTCCCCCCGGGGCAGGGTCTCAGTTCTTC.

This chain uses TRBV29-1 with TRBJ2-3, with 10 positions matching TRBD2. V gave up 3 bases and J gave up 5 bases; unmatched junction bases: 5. The CDR3 runs 14 residues. In germline, CDR1 is SQVTM, CDR2 ANQGSEA. CDR3 sequence (DNA): TGCAGCGTTGATTTGATAGCGGGAGGAGATACGCAGTATTTT. Amino acid sequence: CSVDLIAGGDTQYF.

This clonotype was observed a few times. The chain links TRBV30 to TRBJ2-4; a weak D match, TRBD2 (6 bases). Trimming removed 0 bases from V and 0 bases from J, with 12 bases in between. The germline CDR1 and CDR2 sequences are GTSNPN and SVGIG (reference sequence). The CDR3 is 16 amino acids. The CDR3 here is CAWSVLWDSAKNIQYF. CDR3 DNA sequence: TGTGCCTGGAGTGTCCTCTGGGACTCAGCCAAAAACATTCAGTACTTC. The full variable domain, its missing parts supplied by reference TRBV30 and TRBJ2-4, is SQTIHQWPATLVQPVGSPLSLECTVEGTSNPNLYWYRQAAGRGLQLLFYSVGIGQISSEVPQNLSASRPQDRQFILSSKKLLLSDSGFYLCAWSVLWDSAKNIQYFGAGTRLSVL.

The chain links TRBV3-1 to TRBJ2-7, with D perhaps TRBD2 (5 bases). This CDR3 is 15 amino acids long. V lost 1 base, J lost 5 bases, and 15 bases lay in between. CDR1 is LGHDT and CDR2 is YNNKEL in the germline V gene (reference sequence). CDR3 sequence reads: CASSQGGQGHNEQYF. CDR3 bases: TGTGCCAGCAGCCAAGGAGGGCAAGGGCACAACGAGCAGTACTTC.

This clonotype has a count of ten or more. The chain couples TRBV6-2 or TRBV6-3 to TRBJ2-3; D possibly corresponds to TRBD2 (6 bases). The CDR3 runs to 14 residues. With 2 bases removed from V and 5 bases from J, the gap between germline ends came to 11 bases. CDR1 is MNHEY, CDR2 SVGEGT, per germline. CDR3 nucleotides: TGTGCCAGCAGTTACGTGCGGGACCGAGATACGCAGTATTTT. It is translated as CASSYVRDRDTQYF.

In this sample, this clonotype turned up many times. The V and J genes are TRBV15 and TRBJ1-4; 8 bases map to TRBD1. The germline V gene encodes CDR1 LNHNV and CDR2 YYDKDF (reference sequence). V dropped 0 bases and J dropped 7; count of bases not matched to a gene: 4. The CDR3 totals 15 residues. CDR3 coding DNA: TGTGCCACCAGCAGAGAGACAGGGGTTAGTGAAAAACTGTTTTTT. It yields the protein CATSRETGVSEKLFF.

This chain connects TRBV14 to TRBJ2-7; 10 bases match TRBD1. J was trimmed by 3 bases and V by 4 bases; bases with no gene match: 3. Germline V gene data show CDR1 as SGHDN and CDR2 as FVKESK. The length of the CDR3 is 14 residues. Here the CDR3 DNA reads TGTGCCAGCAGCCCTGGACAGGGGGACTACGAGCAGTACTTC. Protein sequence: CASSPGQGDYEQYF.

This clonotype was counted at least ten times. As DNA, the CDR3 is TGTGCCAGCAGCCAAACACTCGGGACAGGCGCAAATACGCAGTATTTT. It codes for CASSQTLGTGANTQYF. V and J are TRBV3-1 and TRBJ2-3; 8 nucleotides match TRBD1. CDR3 length: 16 residues. The V and J ends lost 2 bases and 7 bases, in that order; junction bases with no gene match: 11. CDR1 is LGHDT and CDR2 is YNNKEL in the germline V gene (reference sequence).

In this sample, this clonotype turned up a few times. The genes are TRBV6-6 and TRBJ1-1; D gene unclear. The CDR3 loop spans 12 amino acids. CDR1 and CDR2 (germline): MNHNY, SVGAGI (reference sequence). V lost 6 bases and J lost 0, with 5 bases in between. The CDR3 DNA follows: TGTGCCAGCAGGCTAGTGAACACTGAAGCTTTCTTT. The encoded protein is CASRLVNTEAFF.

This clonotype was seen repeatedly, ten times or more. J is TRBJ1-5 and V is TRBV20-1; weak D call: TRBD1 (5 bases). With 3 bases removed from V and 4 bases from J, the gap between germline ends came to 13 bases. CDR3 length equals 14 residues. Germline V gives CDR1 DFQATT, CDR2 SNEGSKA (reference sequence). In nucleotides, the CDR3 is TGCAGTGCTAGGAAGGGGAGGAATAATCAGCCCCAGCATTTT. It is translated as CSARKGRNNQPQHF.